Below are 31 T cell receptor beta chains sequenced from a single sample in a study of cytomegalovirus exposure and HLA in healthy donors. The PCR contained 60 Vbeta and 13 Jbeta primers. Only in-frame clones appear in the TCRdb table, and some are missing; sequencing was by immunoSEQ multiplex PCR. The sample has fewer than 200,000 clones, around 80% seen once; the top ten hold approximately 0.78%. The sequencing input was PBMCs. All receptors come from a woman between 18 and 29 years old in good health and CMV-seronegative.

This clone has just one count. The chain combines TRBV6-4 with TRBJ2-2; D perhaps matches TRBD1 (5 bases). The length of the CDR3 is 14 residues. CDR1 is MRHNA, CDR2 SNTAGT, per germline. The V end was cut by 3 bases, the J end by 0 bases, with 5 bases between. Here the CDR3 reads CASSEQANTGELFF. The CDR3 DNA follows: TGTGCCAGCAGTGAACAGGCGAACACCGGGGAGCTGTTTTTT.

The V gene is TRBV4-3, the J gene TRBJ2-1; 8 bases are shared with TRBD2. In germline, CDR1 is LGHNA, CDR2 YSLEER. This CDR3 contains 15 residues. Unmatched junction bases numbered 8, after V lost 1 base and J lost 9 bases. The CDR3, as DNA: TGCGCCAGCAGCCAAGGCCCCGCCGGGGGGGGTGAGCAGTTCTTC. Translation gives CASSQGPAGGGEQFF.

The chain combines TRBV6-6 with TRBJ1-2; 9 bases match TRBD1. V shed 2 bases, J shed 7 bases, and the junction held 5 bases outside the gene matches. Germline CDR1 and CDR2: MNHNY and SVGAGI (reference sequence). There are 14 residues in the CDR3. The CDR3: CASSYQQGAGGYTF. The CDR3 bases are TGTGCCAGCAGTTACCAACAGGGGGCGGGTGGCTACACCTTC.

This sequence joins TRBV5-1 and TRBJ2-7; tentative D call: TRBD1 (5 bases). The germline V gene encodes CDR1 SGHRS and CDR2 YFSETQ. The CDR3 consists of 14 residues. V lost 2 bases and J lost 2, with 11 bases in between. The CDR3: CASSFGMDTYEQYF. The CDR3 coding sequence is TGCGCCAGCAGCTTCGGTATGGACACCTACGAGCAGTACTTC.

V gene TRBV2 combines with J gene TRBJ2-1, with 8 nucleotides matching TRBD2. In germline, CDR1 is SNHLY, CDR2 FYNNEI. The CDR3 has 15 residues. V shed 4 bases, J shed 5 bases, and the junction held 7 bases outside the gene matches. The CDR3 sequence is CASSGQAGVDNEQFF. The CDR3 DNA reads as TGTGCCAGCAGTGGTCAAGCGGGAGTTGACAATGAGCAGTTCTTC.

This clone was counted a few times. The V and J genes are TRBV4-1 and TRBJ2-7; 8 nucleotides line up with TRBD1. The ends lost 1 base at V and 3 bases at J; junction bases unmatched: 5. The CDR3 consists of 15 residues. Germline values: CDR1 MGHRA, CDR2 YSYEKL. CDR3 sequence (DNA): TGCGCCAGCAGCCAAGTTGGAGACAGGGGCTACGAGCAGTACTTC. It encodes CASSQVGDRGYEQYF.

To note about this clone: The germline gene is not matched at one end of the junction; a read error may be the cause. The chain combines TRBV7-9 with TRBJ1-1; no clear D. The CDR3 covers 13 residues. Germline CDR1 and CDR2: SEHNR and FQNEAQ (reference sequence). CDR3 nucleotides: TGTTCCAGCAGCTTACCTTGGAACACTGAAGCTTTCTTT. Translation: CSSSLPWNTEAFF.

V and J are TRBV15 and TRBJ1-5; D uncertain. The CDR3 is made up of 17 amino acids. CDR1 is LNHNV, CDR2 YYDKDF, per germline (reference sequence). The V end lost 1 base, the J end lost 0 bases, and 13 bases lay between the germline ends. CDR3 amino acids: CATSRGHSQYSNQPQHF. The DNA for the CDR3 is TGTGCCACCAGCAGAGGCCACAGCCAATATAGCAATCAGCCCCAGCATTTT.

This clone was counted only a few times. The V gene is TRBV7-9, the J gene TRBJ2-1; D perhaps matches TRBD2 (5 bases). Trimming shortened V by 5 bases and J by 0 bases, and 14 bases separated the two germline ends. CDR3 length: 16 residues. From germline, CDR1 is SEHNR and CDR2 FQNEAQ (reference sequence). The CDR3 loop is CASSLRTVSSYNEQFF. The CDR3 nucleotides read TGTGCCAGCAGCCTTAGGACTGTGAGCTCCTACAATGAGCAGTTCTTC.

V is TRBV19 and J is TRBJ2-1, with D perhaps TRBD1 (6 bases). The V gene's germline CDR1 is LNHDA and CDR2 SQIVND (reference sequence). The CDR3 sequence is 15 residues long. V was shortened by 4 bases and J by 1 base, with 11 bases between the two germline ends. CDR3 sequence reads: CASSTDRTSYNEQFF. For the CDR3, the DNA is TGTGCCAGTAGTACAGACAGGACTTCCTACAATGAGCAGTTCTTC.

This clone appeared a single time. The chain employs TRBV28 and TRBJ2-7; the match to TRBD2 covers 11 bases. In germline, CDR1 is MDHEN, CDR2 SYDVKM. The CDR3 is made up of 20 amino acids. The trim removed 3 bases at V and 7 bases at J, leaving 23 bases unmatched. CDR3 protein: CASSLILGTSGGISGEEQYF. CDR3 sequence (DNA): TGTGCCAGCAGTTTGATTTTAGGGACTAGCGGCGGAATTAGTGGGGAAGAGCAGTACTTC.

The chain joins TRBV7-9 to TRBJ2-2; 8 nucleotides line up with TRBD1. The germline V gene encodes CDR1 SEHNR and CDR2 FQNEAQ (reference sequence). With V trimmed by 5 bases and J by 0 bases, 5 bases remained unmatched. The CDR3 has 16 amino acids. This CDR3 reads CASSLRTGPNTGELFF. The CDR3 coding sequence is TGTGCCAGCAGCCTCAGGACAGGGCCGAACACCGGGGAGCTGTTTTTT.

V gene TRBV4-2 combines with J gene TRBJ2-7, with D hard to call. The V gene lost 4 bases and the J gene lost 2 bases, with 12 bases spanning the gap. Germline lookup yields CDR1 LGHNA and CDR2 YNFKEQ. There are 14 residues in the CDR3. The CDR3 here is CASSLGRATYEQYF. For the CDR3, the DNA is TGTGCCAGCAGCCTCGGTAGAGCCACCTACGAGCAGTACTTC.

CDR3 sequence (DNA): TGTGCCTGGAGGTCCCCTAGCGGGAGGCGCGAGCAGTACTTC. Protein: CAWRSPSGRREQYF. The V gene is TRBV30, the J gene TRBJ2-7; TRBD2 agrees at 11 bases. Trimming cost V 3 bases and J 6 bases; bases outside gene matches: 7. The germline V gene encodes CDR1 GTSNPN and CDR2 SVGIG (reference sequence). The CDR3 runs 14 residues.

V and J are TRBV5-1 and TRBJ2-4; D might be TRBD2 (5 bases). Germline CDR1 and CDR2: SGHRS and YFSETQ. The CDR3 contains 14 residues. Trimming left V 0 bases short and J 8 bases short, with 12 bases between. CDR3 in DNA: TGCGCCAGCAGCTTGGTCGGCCTGGGAGACATTCAGTACTTC. Protein product: CASSLVGLGDIQYF.

The chain recombines TRBV28 with TRBJ2-2, with 8 bases lining up with TRBD2. The V gene end was trimmed by 7 bases and the J gene end by 3 bases; junction bases not matched to a gene: 4. Germline loops: CDR1 MDHEN, CDR2 SYDVKM. This CDR3 region has 14 residues. The CDR3 DNA follows: TGTGCCAGCAAAGGCGGGAGGCACACCGGGGAGCTGTTTTTT. Encoded protein: CASKGGRHTGELFF. Full variable domain (outside the CDR3, taken from reference TRBV28 and TRBJ2-2): DVKVTQSSRYLVKRTGEKVFLECVQDMDHENMFWYRQDPGLGLRLIYFSYDVKMKEKGDIPEGYSVSREKKERFSLILESASTNQTSMYLCASKGGRHTGELFFGEGSRLTVL.

V gene TRBV28 combines with J gene TRBJ2-1; 12 bases match TRBD2. CDR3 length: 15 residues. Germline V CDR1 and CDR2: MDHEN, SYDVKM. V trimming: 7 bases; J trimming: 7 bases; junction bases outside the gene matches: 8. The CDR3 DNA is TGTGCCAGCATAGCCTCGGGACTAGCGGGTAATGAGCAGTTCTTC. It yields the protein CASIASGLAGNEQFF.

The chain links TRBV11-3 to TRBJ2-3; D may be TRBD2 (6 bases). Germline lookup yields CDR1 SGHNT and CDR2 YENEEA. CDR3 size: 16 residues. Trimming removed 1 base at V and 0 bases at J, with 11 bases between. As DNA, the CDR3 is TGTGCCAGCAGCTTAGCCGGGAGAACTAGCACAGATACGCAGTATTTT. Translation gives CASSLAGRTSTDTQYF.

V is TRBV7-9 and J is TRBJ1-6; D not resolved. The CDR3 has 15 amino acids. Germline V lookup: CDR1 SEHNR, CDR2 FQNEAQ (reference sequence). V shed 0 bases and J shed 7 bases, with 10 bases lying between them. Written as DNA, the CDR3 is TGTGCCAGCAGCTTAGCGCGAGGGCACAATTCACCCCTCCACTTT. It codes for CASSLARGHNSPLHF.

The chain uses TRBV18 and TRBJ2-3; 7 nucleotides agree with TRBD2. V was pared by 1 base and J by 4 bases, with 2 bases of the junction left unmatched. Germline assignment: CDR1 KGHSH and CDR2 LQKENI. The CDR3 spans 14 residues. For the CDR3, the DNA is TGTGCCAGCTCACCACAGACTAGCTCAGATACGCAGTATTTT. Translating it yields CASSPQTSSDTQYF.

The V call is TRBV27, the J call TRBJ2-7, with TRBD2 matching over 11 bases. V trimming: 1 base; J trimming: 2 bases; junction bases outside the gene matches: 4. The CDR3 is 16 residues long. Looked up from germline, CDR1 is MNHEY and CDR2 is SMNVEV (reference sequence). For the CDR3, the DNA is TGTGCCAGCAGTTTATTCCTAGCGGGAGGTCCCTACGAGCAGTACTTC. It translates to CASSLFLAGGPYEQYF.

The rearrangement links TRBV11-3 to TRBJ1-1; D call uncertain. CDR3 length: 17 residues. Trimming shortened V by 5 bases and J by 4 bases, and 23 bases separated the two germline ends. Germline V gene lookup returns CDR1 SGHNT and CDR2 YENEEA. CDR3 in DNA: TGTGCCAGCAGCCCCTACAGATCACAGAAGTCCATCACTGAAGCTTTCTTT. It codes for CASSPYRSQKSITEAFF.

The chain uses TRBV5-4 and TRBJ1-1, with D maybe TRBD1 (5 bases). Trimming took 2 bases from V and 4 from J, leaving 12 bases between them. The CDR3 has 14 amino acids. Germline V gives CDR1 SGHNT, CDR2 YYREEE (reference sequence). In DNA form, the CDR3 reads TGTGCCAGCAGCTTAATTGGGGGGAGCACTGAAGCTTTCTTT. Translation gives CASSLIGGSTEAFF. Full variable domain (missing parts from reference TRBV5-4 and TRBJ1-1): ETGVTQSPTHLIKTRGQQVTLRCSSQSGHNTVSWYQQALGQGPQFIFQYYREEENGRGNFPPRFSGLQFPNYSSELNVNALELDDSALYLCASSLIGGSTEAFFGQGTRLTVV.

The rearrangement links TRBV19 to TRBJ2-7; D remains unclear. V was cut by 0 bases and J by 6 bases, with 12 bases left in between. Germline V gene data show CDR1 as LNHDA and CDR2 as SQIVND (reference sequence). This CDR3 region has 14 residues. CDR3 bases: TGTGCCAGTAGTATAGACCCTAGAATGGGCGAGCAGTACTTC. It specifies CASSIDPRMGEQYF.

The chain couples TRBV18 to TRBJ2-1; 14 nucleotides align to TRBD2. Germline CDR1 KGHSH, CDR2 LQKENI. V lost 0 bases, J lost 10 bases, and 2 bases stayed unmatched. This CDR3 has 15 residues. CDR3 coding DNA: TGTGCCAGCTCACCACCGACTAGCGGGAGGGGAGAGCAGTTCTTC. This encodes CASSPPTSGRGEQFF.

The rearrangement joins TRBV5-1 to TRBJ2-7, with TRBD1 matching 11 bases. The CDR3 consists of 15 residues. Looked up from germline, CDR1 is SGHRS and CDR2 is YFSETQ. V shed 3 bases and J 1 base; nucleotides not matched to a gene: 3. CDR3 nucleotides: TGCGCCAGCAGCTGGGGACAGGGGGAGTCCTACGAGCAGTACTTC. It codes for CASSWGQGESYEQYF. The whole variable domain, remainder taken from reference TRBV5-1 and TRBJ2-7, is KAGVTQTPRYLIKTRGQQVTLSCSPISGHRSVSWYQQTPGQGLQFLFEYFSETQRNKGNFPGRFSGRQFSNSRSEMNVSTLELGDSALYLCASSWGQGESYEQYFGPGTRLTVT.

V usage is TRBV7-9 and J usage is TRBJ2-2; D might be TRBD1 (6 bases). Per germline, CDR1 SEHNR and CDR2 FQNEAQ (reference sequence). V was shortened by 5 bases and J by 0 bases, with 10 bases between the two germline ends. The CDR3 extends over 15 amino acids. The CDR3 is CASSPGTTNTGELFF. For the CDR3, the DNA is TGTGCCAGCAGCCCCGGGACAACGAACACCGGGGAGCTGTTTTTT. The whole variable domain, remainder taken from reference TRBV7-9 and TRBJ2-2, is DTGVSQNPRHKITKRGQNVTFRCDPISEHNRLYWYRQTLGQGPEFLTYFQNEAQLEKSRLLSDRFSAERPKGSFSTLEIQRTEQGDSAMYLCASSPGTTNTGELFFGEGSRLTVL.

V and J are TRBV7-6 and TRBJ1-5; no reliable D call. This CDR3 has 13 amino acids. Trimming took 2 bases from V and 4 from J, leaving 6 bases between them. Germline V lookup: CDR1 SGHVS, CDR2 FNYEAQ. In nucleotides, the CDR3 is TGTGCCAGCAGCTTATCAACTAATCAGCCCCAGCATTTT. Protein: CASSLSTNQPQHF.

The V gene is TRBV11-3, the J gene TRBJ2-2, with TRBD2 matching 10 bases. Germline CDR1 SGHNT, CDR2 YENEEA. This CDR3 region has 15 residues. With V trimmed by 4 bases and J by 4 bases, 3 bases remained unmatched. CDR3 nucleotide sequence: TGTGCCAGCAGCTCTAGCGGGAGAGGCACCGGGGAGCTGTTTTTT. It is translated as CASSSSGRGTGELFF.

The chain joins TRBV27 to TRBJ2-5; 8 bases match TRBD2. Trimming removed 5 bases from V and 0 bases from J; junction bases left unmatched: 8. The CDR3 extends over 16 amino acids. CDR1 and CDR2 (germline): MNHEY, SMNVEV (reference sequence). DNA of the CDR3: TGTGCCAGCAGTCCAAGTAGCGGGGAATACCAAGAGACCCAGTACTTC. Protein: CASSPSSGEYQETQYF.

Note on this clone: A junction boundary mismatches the germline segment, possibly from a read error. This specimen includes other DNA sequences encoding the same CDR3. J is TRBJ2-7 and V is TRBV18; 8 bases map to TRBD2. Germline CDR1 KGHSH, CDR2 LQKENI. This CDR3 is 15 amino acids long. The CDR3 nucleotides are TGCGCCAGCTCACCACCGGGACTAGGCTCCTACGAGCAGTACTTC. Translating it yields CASSPPGLGSYEQYF.